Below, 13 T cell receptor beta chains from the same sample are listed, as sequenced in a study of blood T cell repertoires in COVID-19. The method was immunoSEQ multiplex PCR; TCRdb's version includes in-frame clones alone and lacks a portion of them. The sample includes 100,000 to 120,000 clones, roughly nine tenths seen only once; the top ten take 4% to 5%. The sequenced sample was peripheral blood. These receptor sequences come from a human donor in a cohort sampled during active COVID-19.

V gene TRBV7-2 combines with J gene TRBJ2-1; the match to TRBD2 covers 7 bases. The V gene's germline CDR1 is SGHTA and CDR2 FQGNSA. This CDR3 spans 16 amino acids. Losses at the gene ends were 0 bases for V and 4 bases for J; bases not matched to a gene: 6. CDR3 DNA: TGTGCCAGCAGCTTAGCGCCGGGCGGGGGTTACAATGAGCAGTTCTTC. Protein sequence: CASSLAPGGGYNEQFF.

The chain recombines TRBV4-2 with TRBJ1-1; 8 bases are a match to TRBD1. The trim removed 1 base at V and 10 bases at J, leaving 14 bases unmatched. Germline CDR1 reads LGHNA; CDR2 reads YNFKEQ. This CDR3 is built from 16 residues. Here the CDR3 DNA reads TGTGCCAGCAGCCAAGCGATTCAGGGGGCCACTGCAAGAGCTTTCTTT. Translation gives CASSQAIQGATARAFF.

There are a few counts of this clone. The CDR3 here is CASSFSGSSYNEQFF. CDR3 coding DNA: TGTGCCAGCAGCTTCTCCGGGAGCTCCTACAATGAGCAGTTCTTC. The rearrangement uses TRBV7-3 and TRBJ2-1, with D tentatively TRBD2 (6 bases). The germline V gene has CDR1 SGHTA and CDR2 FQGTGA. V was cut by 3 bases and J by 0 bases, with 9 bases left in between. The CDR3 length is 15 residues.

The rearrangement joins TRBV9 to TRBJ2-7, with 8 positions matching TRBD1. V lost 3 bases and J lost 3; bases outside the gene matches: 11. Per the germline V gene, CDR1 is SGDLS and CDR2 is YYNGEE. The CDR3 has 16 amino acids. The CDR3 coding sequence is TGTGCCAGCAGCGAGGGTAACAGGGGGTTTAGCTACGAGCAGTACTTC. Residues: CASSEGNRGFSYEQYF.

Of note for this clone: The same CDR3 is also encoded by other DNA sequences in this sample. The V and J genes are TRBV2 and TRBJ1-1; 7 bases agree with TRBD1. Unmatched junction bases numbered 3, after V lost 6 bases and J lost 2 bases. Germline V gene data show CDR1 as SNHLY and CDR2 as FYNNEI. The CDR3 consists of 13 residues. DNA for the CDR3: TGTGCCAGCAGGGGACAGCTAAACACTGAAGCTTTCTTT. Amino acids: CASRGQLNTEAFF.

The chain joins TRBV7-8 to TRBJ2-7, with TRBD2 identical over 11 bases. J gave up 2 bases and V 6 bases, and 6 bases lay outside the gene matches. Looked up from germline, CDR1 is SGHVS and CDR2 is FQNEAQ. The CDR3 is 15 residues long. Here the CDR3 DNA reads TGTGCCAGCAGACCTACTAGCGGGGGCACCTACGAGCAGTACTTC. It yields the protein CASRPTSGGTYEQYF. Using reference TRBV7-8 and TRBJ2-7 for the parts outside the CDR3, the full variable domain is GAGVSQSPRYKVAKRGQDVALRCDPISGHVSLFWYQQALGQGPEFLTYFQNEAQLDKSGLPSDRFFAERPEGSVSTLKIQRTQQEDSAVYLCASRPTSGGTYEQYFGPGTRLTVT.

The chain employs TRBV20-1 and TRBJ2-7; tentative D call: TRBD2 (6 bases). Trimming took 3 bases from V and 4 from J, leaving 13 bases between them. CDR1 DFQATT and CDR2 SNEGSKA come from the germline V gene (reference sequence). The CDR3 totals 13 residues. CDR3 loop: CSASAGLGYEQYF. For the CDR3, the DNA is TGCAGTGCTAGTGCGGGATTAGGTTACGAGCAGTACTTC.

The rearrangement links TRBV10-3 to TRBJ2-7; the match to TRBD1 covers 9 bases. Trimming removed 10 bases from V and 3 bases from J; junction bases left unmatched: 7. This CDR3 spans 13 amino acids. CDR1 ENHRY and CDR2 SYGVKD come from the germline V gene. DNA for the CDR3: TGTGCCACCCTGACAGGGGGTGGCTACGAGCAGTACTTC. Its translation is CATLTGGGYEQYF.

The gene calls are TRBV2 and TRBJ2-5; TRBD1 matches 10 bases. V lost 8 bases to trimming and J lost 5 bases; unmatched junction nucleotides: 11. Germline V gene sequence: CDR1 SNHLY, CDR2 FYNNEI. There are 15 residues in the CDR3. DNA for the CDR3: TGTGCCAGCGACTCCCGGGACAGGGGTAGTGAGACCCAGTACTTC. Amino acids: CASDSRDRGSETQYF.

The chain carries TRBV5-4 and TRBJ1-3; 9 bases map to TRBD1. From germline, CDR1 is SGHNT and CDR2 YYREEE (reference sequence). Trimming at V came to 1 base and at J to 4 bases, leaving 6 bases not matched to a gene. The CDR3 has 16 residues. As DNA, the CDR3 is TGTGCCAGCAGCTTGTTTGGGACAGGGAAAGGAAACACCATATATTTT. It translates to CASSLFGTGKGNTIYF.

CDR3 nucleotide sequence: TGTGCCAGCTCACCAACAGGGTATGGCACCGGGGAGCTGTTTTTT. Encoded protein: CASSPTGYGTGELFF. This sequence joins TRBV18 and TRBJ2-2, with D tentatively TRBD1 (6 bases). Looked up from germline, CDR1 is KGHSH and CDR2 is LQKENI. Trimming stripped 2 bases from V and 4 bases from J, with 11 bases between. The CDR3 consists of 15 residues.

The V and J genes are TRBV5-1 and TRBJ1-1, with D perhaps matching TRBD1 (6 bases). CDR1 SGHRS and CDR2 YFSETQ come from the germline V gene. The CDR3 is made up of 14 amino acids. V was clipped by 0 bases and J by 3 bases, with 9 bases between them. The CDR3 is CASSLDRAYTEAFF. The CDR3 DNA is TGCGCCAGCAGCTTGGACAGGGCCTACACTGAAGCTTTCTTT.

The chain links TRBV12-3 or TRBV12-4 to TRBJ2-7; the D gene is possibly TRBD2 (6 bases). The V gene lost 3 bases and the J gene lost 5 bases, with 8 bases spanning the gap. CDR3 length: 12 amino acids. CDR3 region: CASSLPGDEQYF. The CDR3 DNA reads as TGTGCCAGCAGTTTGCCGGGGGACGAGCAGTACTTC.